Shown below are 27 T cell receptor beta chains from a single sample sequenced in a study of blood T cell repertoires in COVID-19. Some clones are missing from TCRdb's copy, which holds only in-frame ones; the method was immunoSEQ multiplex PCR. The data contain 330,000 or so clones, more than 85% of them seen just once; the ten biggest clones take up 18%. Sample: PBMCs or T cells enriched from blood (not recorded which). The source of these receptors is a woman in her twenties or thirties who had recovered from COVID-19.

The V and J genes are TRBV3-1 (or the pseudogene TRBV3-2) and TRBJ1-5, with 9 bases identical to TRBD1. V shed 1 base and J 3 bases; nucleotides not matched to a gene: 4. In germline, CDR1 is LGHDT, CDR2 YNNKEL (reference sequence). This CDR3 region has 16 residues. CDR3 sequence (DNA): TGTGCCAGCAGCCAAGCCGGGACAGGGAACAATCAGCCCCAGCATTTT. It translates to CASSQAGTGNNQPQHF.

V and J are TRBV7-2 and TRBJ2-7; D uncertain. Germline CDR1 is SGHTA and CDR2 is FQGNSA. The CDR3 totals 15 residues. The germline V and J ends were trimmed by 4 bases and 0 bases, with 13 bases remaining between them. CDR3 protein: CASSYNRVASYEQYF. CDR3 coding DNA: TGTGCCAGCAGCTATAATCGGGTGGCCTCCTACGAGCAGTACTTC.

This clone was counted once. The CDR3, as DNA: TGTGCCAGCAGCGTAGCCAGTGTCTCTGGAAACACCATATATTTT. Its protein is CASSVASVSGNTIYF. The rearrangement links TRBV9 to TRBJ1-3; D is ambiguous. The CDR3 is 15 residues long. Germline-derived CDR1 and CDR2 are SGDLS and YYNGEE. Trimming took 0 bases from V and 0 from J, leaving 7 bases between them.

The V and J genes are TRBV7-3 and TRBJ1-2; no clear D gene. Germline assignment: CDR1 SGHTA and CDR2 FQGTGA. Trimming left V 2 bases short and J 0 bases short, with 10 bases between. CDR3 length equals 15 residues. CDR3 DNA sequence: TGTGCCAGCAGCTTAGGCGGCGGAACTAACTATGGCTACACCTTC. It codes for CASSLGGGTNYGYTF.

The chain joins TRBV6-2 or TRBV6-3 to TRBJ1-2; 10 bases match TRBD1. Germline CDR1 MNHEY, CDR2 SVGEGT. The CDR3 extends over 22 amino acids. V gave up 6 bases and J gave up 6 bases; unmatched junction bases: 31. CDR3 nucleotide sequence: TGTGCCAGCAGCCTCGTCCCCCTTACCGGGACAGGGGAAGGGGCAACCCAAAATGGCTACACCTTC. Protein product: CASSLVPLTGTGEGATQNGYTF.

This chain links TRBV7-2 with TRBJ1-5; D possibly corresponds to TRBD1 (5 bases). Germline V gene data show CDR1 as SGHTA and CDR2 as FQGNSA. The V end was cut by 0 bases, the J end by 7 bases, with 10 bases between. The CDR3 spans 14 residues. In nucleotides, the CDR3 is TGTGCCAGCAGCTTAGCACCAGGGAACCAGCCCCAGCATTTT. Translation gives CASSLAPGNQPQHF.

V gene TRBV18 combines with J gene TRBJ2-3; D possibly corresponds to TRBD1 (6 bases). The CDR3 length is 15 residues. CDR1 is KGHSH and CDR2 is LQKENI in the germline V gene. V lost 4 bases and J lost 0, with 11 bases in between. CDR3: CASSLRTASTDTQYF. Here the CDR3 DNA reads TGTGCCAGCTCACTACGGACAGCTAGCACAGATACGCAGTATTTT. The whole variable domain, filled in from reference TRBV18 and TRBJ2-3, reads NAGVMQNPRHLVRRRGQEARLRCSPMKGHSHVYWYRQLPEEGLKFMVYLQKENIIDESGMPKERFSAEFPKEGPSILRIQQVVRGDSAAYFCASSLRTASTDTQYFGPGTRLTVL.

The table lists this clone with a count of one. The V call is TRBV24-1, the J call TRBJ2-3, with D possibly TRBD1 on 5 matching bases. Germline CDR1 reads KGHDR; CDR2 reads SFDVKD. V was shortened by 1 base and J by 4 bases, with 11 bases between the two germline ends. The CDR3 runs to 15 residues. CDR3 nucleotide sequence: TGTGCCACCAGTGATTTAGGGGAAACATCAGATACGCAGTATTTT. It encodes CATSDLGETSDTQYF.

The chain employs TRBV12-3 or TRBV12-4 and TRBJ1-2; D perhaps matches TRBD1 (6 bases). V was pared by 5 bases and J by 8 bases, with 15 bases between. The CDR3 sequence is 13 residues long. The CDR3 is CASSTTGSRGYTF. The CDR3 nucleotides read TGTGCCAGCAGTACTACAGGGAGCCGGGGCTACACCTTC.

This sequence joins TRBV5-3 and TRBJ2-2; TRBD2 aligns across 15 bases. TRBV5-3 is marked as an open reading frame, function uncertain. V gave up 4 bases and J gave up 6 bases; unmatched junction bases: 10. This CDR3 is 18 amino acids long. CDR3 loop: CARSHRGLAGGRPGELFF. The CDR3 region has the DNA TGTGCCAGAAGCCACCGGGGACTAGCGGGAGGCCGTCCCGGGGAGCTGTTTTTT.

This clone has more than one count but fewer than ten. The chain recombines TRBV4-2 with TRBJ2-7, with 9 nucleotides matching TRBD2. The CDR3 spans 15 residues. The ends lost 5 bases at V and 6 bases at J; junction bases unmatched: 11. Germline lookup yields CDR1 LGHNA and CDR2 YNFKEQ. CDR3 DNA: TGTGCCAGCAGCGCTACCGGCGGGGGGGGCCCCGAGCAGTACTTC. Amino acid sequence: CASSATGGGGPEQYF.

The V and J genes are TRBV9 and TRBJ2-7, with 11 bases lining up with TRBD2. Germline V gene sequence: CDR1 SGDLS, CDR2 YYNGEE. V was clipped by 3 bases and J by 1 base; unmatched bases: 6. The CDR3 is made up of 16 amino acids. In DNA form, the CDR3 reads TGTGCCAGCAGCGAGGGAGGGACTAGCGGATCCTACGAGCAGTACTTC. Protein sequence: CASSEGGTSGSYEQYF.

V gene TRBV28 combines with J gene TRBJ1-1; the D gene is possibly TRBD1 (6 bases). Trimming removed 6 bases from V and 1 base from J, with 15 bases in between. This CDR3 has 15 residues. Germline values: CDR1 MDHEN, CDR2 SYDVKM. CDR3 nucleotide sequence: TGTGCCAGCAGCCTCATGGGGGGGGCGAACACTGAAGCTTTCTTT. This gives the protein CASSLMGGANTEAFF.

The CDR3 reads CASRGLGPNTEAFF. DNA for the CDR3: TGTGCCAGCAGGGGACTGGGACCGAACACTGAAGCTTTCTTT. The chain couples TRBV27 to TRBJ1-1, with D maybe TRBD1 (5 bases). The V and J ends lost 6 bases and 1 base respectively, with 12 bases between them. The CDR3 is 14 residues long. Germline loops: CDR1 MNHEY, CDR2 SMNVEV (reference sequence).

A note on this clone: Other DNA sequences in the sample encode the same CDR3. This chain connects TRBV19 to TRBJ2-7, with a weak D call TRBD1 (5 bases). Germline lookup yields CDR1 LNHDA and CDR2 SQIVND (reference sequence). The CDR3 spans 14 residues. Deletions cut 1 base from V and 0 bases from J, with 7 bases between. CDR3 DNA: TGTGCCAGTAGTATAGGGGGCAGCTCCTACGAGCAGTACTTC. This sequence encodes CASSIGGSSYEQYF.

The rearrangement links TRBV2 to TRBJ2-7; 8 bases map to TRBD2. Germline values: CDR1 SNHLY, CDR2 FYNNEI. J was trimmed by 2 bases and V by 7 bases; bases with no gene match: 10. The CDR3 length is 15 residues. The CDR3 loop reads CASKVAGGNTYEQYF. CDR3 nucleotides: TGTGCCAGCAAGGTTGCGGGAGGAAACACCTACGAGCAGTACTTC.

The genes are TRBV5-4 and TRBJ2-7; 12 positions agree with TRBD1. The CDR3 spans 15 residues. The germline CDR1 and CDR2 sequences are SGHNT and YYREEE (reference sequence). The J segment lost 2 bases and the V segment lost 4 bases, leaving 4 bases of the junction unmatched. For the CDR3, the DNA is TGTGCCAGCAGCCCGGGACAGGGGGCTACCTACGAGCAGTACTTC. This encodes CASSPGQGATYEQYF.

This clone came up a few times. The CDR3 DNA follows: TGTGCCAGTAGTATAGGCGCTCGCGGTGGGAGGGTCAATGAGCAGTTCTTC. It codes for CASSIGARGGRVNEQFF. The chain recombines TRBV19 with TRBJ2-1; 7 bases are a match to TRBD2. Germline trimming cut 1 base from V and 6 bases from J; bases unmatched to any gene: 12. Looked up from germline, CDR1 is LNHDA and CDR2 is SQIVND (reference sequence). The CDR3 runs to 17 residues.

The table lists this clone with a count of one. This chain joins TRBV6-2 or TRBV6-3 and TRBJ1-2; D gene ambiguous. V lost 5 bases and J lost 4, with 14 bases in between. The CDR3 covers 14 residues. Germline loops: CDR1 MNHEY, CDR2 SVGEGT. Here the CDR3 DNA reads TGTGCCAGCAGTCCCCGCTCCCGGGGCTATGGCTACACCTTC. Its translation: CASSPRSRGYGYTF.

The CDR3 sequence: CASSLLSYEQYF. In nucleotides, the CDR3 is TGTGCCAGCAGTTTACTCTCCTACGAGCAGTACTTC. The chain employs TRBV27 and TRBJ2-7, with D uncertain. Per germline, CDR1 MNHEY and CDR2 SMNVEV (reference sequence). This CDR3 has 12 amino acids. The V end was cut by 2 bases, the J end by 0 bases, with 2 bases between.

V gene TRBV19 combines with J gene TRBJ1-1, with 11 bases that match TRBD1. The length of the CDR3 is 15 residues. The V gene end was trimmed by 7 bases and the J gene end by 0 bases; junction bases not matched to a gene: 4. In germline, CDR1 is LNHDA, CDR2 SQIVND (reference sequence). CDR3 coding DNA: TGTGCCAGTAAGCCGGACAGGGGGCTGAACACTGAAGCTTTCTTT. Protein sequence: CASKPDRGLNTEAFF.

The chain combines TRBV5-1 with TRBJ2-7; TRBD1 agrees at 11 bases. The V gene end was trimmed by 0 bases and the J gene end by 10 bases; junction bases not matched to a gene: 6. The germline V gene encodes CDR1 SGHRS and CDR2 YFSETQ. CDR3 length: 14 amino acids. The CDR3 spells CASSLGGQGALQYF. The CDR3 DNA sequence: TGCGCCAGCAGCTTGGGCGGACAGGGGGCCTTACAGTACTTC. Full variable domain (outside the CDR3, taken from reference TRBV5-1 and TRBJ2-7): KAGVTQTPRYLIKTRGQQVTLSCSPISGHRSVSWYQQTPGQGLQFLFEYFSETQRNKGNFPGRFSGRQFSNSRSEMNVSTLELGDSALYLCASSLGGQGALQYFGPGTRLTVT.

This clone was recorded a few times. The chain links TRBV7-2 to TRBJ2-3, with 15 bases matching TRBD2. CDR1 is SGHTA, CDR2 FQGNSA, per germline. The CDR3 runs 14 residues. Trimming at V came to 5 bases and at J to 10 bases, leaving 4 bases not matched to a gene. The CDR3 DNA reads TGTGCCAGCAGCCGGACTAGCGGGGGGGCTTCGCAGTATTTT. This translates into CASSRTSGGASQYF.

The chain uses TRBV11-2 and TRBJ2-5, with 10 bases fitting TRBD2. The V gene's germline CDR1 is SGHAT and CDR2 FQNNGV. CDR3 length: 16 residues. V was pared by 1 base and J by 4 bases, with 6 bases of the junction left unmatched. CDR3 protein: CASSLVRASGRETQYF. The CDR3 DNA sequence: TGTGCCAGCAGCTTAGTTCGGGCTAGCGGGAGAGAGACCCAGTACTTC.

The chain joins TRBV27 to TRBJ2-7, with TRBD2 identical over 16 bases. Germline-derived CDR1 and CDR2 are MNHEY and SMNVEV (reference sequence). Unmatched junction bases numbered 9, after V lost 4 bases and J lost 3 bases. This CDR3 has 18 residues. CDR3 sequence reads: CASSSRGLAGGFNYEQYF. The CDR3 DNA reads TGTGCCAGCAGTTCCCGGGGACTAGCGGGAGGGTTCAACTACGAGCAGTACTTC.

The genes are TRBV11-2 and TRBJ1-1; weak D call: TRBD1 (5 bases). CDR1 is SGHAT and CDR2 is FQNNGV in the germline V gene. The CDR3 is 14 amino acids. The V and J ends lost 5 bases and 1 base respectively, with 11 bases between them. The CDR3 region has the DNA TGTGCCAGCAGCCTTCAAACAGGGAACACTGAAGCTTTCTTT. This encodes CASSLQTGNTEAFF.

About this clone itself: The junction differs from germline at one of its ends, possibly a read error. The chain recombines TRBV7-7 with TRBJ1-1, with D possibly being TRBD1 (5 bases). This CDR3 is built from 18 residues. CDR1 is SSHAT, CDR2 FNYEAQ, per germline (reference sequence). The DNA of the CDR3 is TGTGCTAGCAGCTTAGGGTCGGGACTACTACTTTTCAACACTGAAGCTTTCTTT. It codes for CASSLGSGLLLFNTEAFF.